Listed below are T cell receptor beta chains from one sample, sequenced in a study of vaccination and CD4 T cells after COVID-19. One entry per CDR3 protein, called by TCRdb with MiXCR from the PCR reads. The sample holds just under 20,000 distinct CDR3 sequences, around 52% seen once. The antigens for these receptors are not known. The sequencing input was CD4+ T cells from blood, cultured in vitro. Source of these receptors: a human donor who had recovered from COVID-19. The CDR3 runs from the conserved cysteine through the conserved F or W. D genes are given only for firm matches. The size entry is marked missing in some rows and otherwise reads once, few, many or a size class.

TRBJ2-7 - TRBV28 - CASSLLYYEQYF TGTGCCAGCAGTTTATTGTACTACGAGCAGTACTTC
TRBJ1-2 - TRBV20-1 medium-sized CSARPSGEASIGYTF TGCAGTGCTAGGCCCTCCGGGGAGGCCTCTATTGGCTACACCTTC
TRBJ2-3 TRBD2 TRBV25-1 - CASSEWVTSGVTDTQYF TGTGCCAGCAGTGAATGGGTAACTAGCGGGGTGACAGATACGCAGTATTTT
TRBJ2-7 - TRBV6-5 few CASSYSGRQYF TGTGCCAGCAGTTACTCTGGAAGGCAGTACTTC
TRBJ1-5 - TRBV28 few CASSLYQMPQHF TGTGCCAGCAGTTTATATCAGATGCCCCAGCATTTT
TRBJ1-5 - TRBV15 few CATSKGRLQGNQPQHF TGTGCCACCAGCAAGGGAAGGCTTCAGGGCAATCAGCCCCAGCATTTT
TRBJ2-7 TRBD1 TRBV24-1 - CATSDFGQGSNEQYF TGTGCCACCAGTGATTTCGGACAGGGGTCGAACGAGCAGTACTTC
TRBJ2-5 TRBD2 TRBV27 once CASSPTRGSGPQETQYF TGTGCCAGCAGTCCAACTCGGGGTAGCGGGCCCCAAGAGACCCAGTACTTC
TRBJ1-1 TRBD1 TRBV6-1 - CASSDPGTGSSFSIAFF TGTGCCAGCAGTGATCCCGGGACAGGGTCCTCTTTCTCTATTGCTTTCTTT
TRBJ2-2 - TRBV7-2 - CASSPSRDTGELFF TGTGCCAGCAGCCCGAGTCGAGACACCGGGGAGCTGTTTTTT
TRBJ2-2 - TRBV19 - CASSILVPANTGELFF TGTGCCAGTAGTATACTCGTCCCCGCGAACACCGGGGAGCTGTTTTTT
TRBJ2-1 TRBD2 TRBV20-1 - CSASLSSGSGDWQFF TGCAGTGCTAGCCTGAGCAGCGGGAGCGGGGACTGGCAGTTCTTC
TRBJ2-1 - TRBV5-6 - CASSWKGGQGTYNEQFF TGTGCCAGCAGCTGGAAGGGAGGGCAGGGGACCTACAATGAGCAGTTCTTC
TRBJ2-2 - TRBV20-1 few CSARDSEGRAGELFF TGCAGTGCTAGAGATTCGGAGGGTCGCGCCGGGGAGCTGTTTTTT
TRBJ2-5 - TRBV6-1 - CASSTGRETQYF TGTGCCAGCAGTACAGGGAGAGAGACCCAGTACTTC
TRBJ1-1 - TRBV20-1 few CSARGERRLRAAFF TGCAGTGCTAGGGGGGAACGAAGATTACGCGCGGCTTTCTTT
TRBJ2-7 - TRBV5-1 - CASSWGSGPLTEQHF TGCGCCAGCAGCTGGGGTAGCGGCCCCCTTACCGAGCAGCACTTC
TRBJ1-6 TRBD1 TRBV5-1 - CASARIAGGRNSPLHF TGCGCCAGCGCTCGTATAGCAGGGGGTCGTAATTCACCCCTCCACTTT
TRBJ2-5 - TRBV20-1 - CSWNGGLETQYF TGCAGTTGGAACGGGGGGCTGGAGACCCAGTACTTC
TRBJ1-1 TRBD1 TRBV18 - CASSPVSGGTEAFF TGTGCCAGCTCACCAGTATCAGGGGGAACTGAAGCTTTCTTT
TRBJ2-5 TRBD1 TRBV6-5 - CASSYSSRGETQYF TGTGCCAGCAGTTACTCTTCCAGGGGGGAGACCCAGTACTTC
TRBJ1-2 TRBD1 TRBV20-1 - CSAISPGQGNYGYTF TGCAGTGCTATATCTCCGGGACAGGGGAACTATGGCTACACCTTC